This record looks at one T cell receptor beta chain sequence and its context. Its antigen is not known. This entry comes from a study of EBV T-cell therapy then PD-1 blockade in nasopharyngeal carcinoma. Profiling relied on immunoSEQ multiplex PCR, and the TCRdb table lists in-frame clones only, not all of them. The sample has some 15,000 clones, around four fifths seen once. Treatment defined: AdE1-LMPpoly-expanded autologous EBV-specific T-cell therapy followed by anti-PD-1 nivolumab. The junction had 6 bases not matched to a gene; V was cut back by 4 bases and J by 6 bases. Germline values: CDR1 PRHDT, CDR2 FYEKMQ (reference sequence). The CDR3 spans 17 residues.

The genes are TRBV13 and TRBJ2-1; 16 bases agree with TRBD2. This TCR came from a man aged 35-49 years with nasopharyngeal carcinoma. The sample here was CD8+ T cells from blood, taken at roughly day 99 from a patient whose treatment included autologous EBV-specific T cells and nivolumab. CDR3 region: CASSSGTSGGASNEQFF. The CDR3 nucleotides are TGTGCCAGCAGCTCCGGGACTAGCGGGGGGGCGAGCAATGAGCAGTTCTTC.